A selection of T cell receptor beta chains follows, all from one sample in a study of patients and donors after allogeneic stem cell transplantation. TCRdb processed the RT-PCR reads anew with MiXCR; each CDR3 protein has one entry. The sample shows around 170,000 distinct CDR3 sequences, roughly 24% of them seen only once. Sequenced material: blood, either unsorted or a sorted T cell fraction (not recorded which). The receptor source for this set is a human donor who was either an allogeneic HSCT recipient or a stem cell or donor lymphocyte infusion donor (not recorded which). It is not recorded whose cells these are; they may come from a transplant donor. The CDR3 runs from the conserved cysteine through the conserved F or W. A D gene is named only where the DNA matches it firmly. Not every row has a clone size; where given, it reads once, few, many or a size class.

d_gene | j_gene | abundance | v_gene | CDR3aa | CDR3nt
- | TRBJ2-3 | - | TRBV3-1 | CASSPAGTEADTQYF | TGTGCCAGCAGCCCCGCCGGGACGGAAGCAGATACGCAGTATTTT
TRBD1 | TRBJ1-1 | - | TRBV12-3/TRBV12-4 | CASRLRTGSYTEAFF | TGTGCCAGCAGACTACGGACAGGGTCATACACTGAAGCTTTCTTT
TRBD2 | TRBJ2-7 | - | TRBV20-1 | CSAQRVAGGPYEQYF | TGCAGTGCTCAGAGGGTAGCGGGAGGCCCCTACGAGCAGTACTTC
- | TRBJ2-7 | - | TRBV5-1 | CASSLAVGTYEQYF | TGCGCCAGCAGCTTGGCCGTCGGAACCTACGAGCAGTACTTC
- | TRBJ1-2 | - | TRBV4-2 | CASSQDFNNRVKDYTF | TGTGCCAGCAGCCAAGATTTTAATAACAGGGTAAAGGACTACACCTTC
- | TRBJ1-1 | many | TRBV5-1 | CASSWTANTEAFF | TGCGCCAGCAGCTGGACAGCAAACACTGAAGCTTTCTTT
- | TRBJ2-5 | - | TRBV7-2 | CASSLGVGAGEKTQYF | TGTGCCAGCAGCTTAGGGGTGGGAGCGGGCGAAAAGACCCAGTACTTC
- | TRBJ1-1 | - | TRBV20-1 | CSAGGGATRNTEAFF | TGCAGTGCCGGGGGTGGCGCGACCAGGAACACTGAAGCTTTCTTT
- | TRBJ1-1 | many | TRBV5-1 | CASSLWAGPNLEAFF | TGCGCCAGCAGCTTGTGGGCAGGGCCAAATCTTGAAGCTTTCTTT
- | TRBJ1-1 | many | TRBV5-1 | CASSSGTENTEAFF | TGCGCCAGCAGCTCCGGGACCGAGAACACTGAAGCTTTCTTT
TRBD2 | TRBJ2-1 | - | TRBV5-6 | CASSLVSGTYNEQFF | TGTGCCAGCAGCTTGGTTAGCGGGACCTACAATGAGCAGTTCTTC